This T cell receptor beta chain is drawn from a study of blood T cell repertoires in COVID-19 (TCRdb year 2020). Broadly, across the study: Collaborator samples came from the United States, Italy and Spain and covered acute and convalescent phases of COVID-19. The sample metadata nearly always contained a de-identified subject ID, COVID-19 status, age in years and sex. HLA class I and class II types, where available, came from metadata supplied by the sample provider rather than from assay-based typing. Deeply sampled blood TCRbeta repertoires from subjects exposed to, actively infected with, or recovered from COVID-19 were included in the dataset. The repertoires were released in a freely available public database meant as a resource for research on the immune response to SARS-CoV-2. The prospective study material was composed of cDNA or gDNA derived from T cells, B-cell-depleted T cells, or PBMCs. Samples came from the ongoing ImmuneRACE study (first 160 participants) plus 1,254 subjects from 6 global collaborators. General findings and caveats noted by the study authors: How much clinical and demographic metadata was included differed by source and by participant, and the metadata was provided uncurated.

Another Seattle source contributed samples from volunteer blood donors who had recovered from COVID-19. Collaborating institutions collected whole blood in K2EDTA tubes following their own protocols. For TCRbeta analysis, collaborators shipped samples in one of three forms: frozen whole blood, isolated PBMCs, or DNA extracted from either of those sample types. Note on this clone: The antigen it recognizes is unknown. Within one base of it there is no much larger clone, and no base qualities were kept.

V is clipped by 3 bases and J by 5 bases, and the sequence between their germline boundaries is 7 bases long. Spanning cysteine to phenylalanine, the CDR3 consists of 12 amino acids. Only the CDR3 part of the read is kept: 36 bases, read in frame from the first base. TCRbeta CDR3 regions were amplified from genomic DNA using the immunoSEQ Assay, a bias-controlled multiplex PCR. On the study's bioinformatics: Nucleated cell counts per sample were estimated from amplification of reference gene primers within the assay. To quantify the absolute abundance of each unique TCRbeta CDR3 rearrangement, sequence reads were collapsed and filtered. For each sample, productive Simpson clonality was calculated as the square root of Simpson's diversity index across productive rearrangements. Drawn from immuneACCESS, this table holds only the in-frame rearrangements with V and J called that TCRdb kept. Clones are partly lost; checked studies trace under half to an unresolved V gene and leave the rest unexplained. V and J calls plus clone size are reproduced from that table; the DNA served to infer D and trimming. The sample yields approximately 210,000 clones; approximately 90% were counted once. Together, the top ten hold roughly 2.3% of the sample.

Sequenced sample: peripheral blood. This TCR was sampled from a man under 40 who had recovered from COVID-19. The chain couples TRBV12-3 or TRBV12-4 to TRBJ1-1; the D gene is not confidently resolved. The DNA is as follows: TGTGCCAGCAGTTTTACGGGGACTGAAGCTTTCTTT. This yields the protein CASSFTGTEAFF.